One sample yielded the 4 T cell receptor beta chains listed below, sequenced in a study of blood T cells in healthy people across ages. Combining a sample-barcoded 5' primer with a J-beta primer mix, a second PCR ran for roughly 7 to 12 cycles. TCRdb re-derived calls from the 5' RACE reads in MiXCR, one entry per CDR3 protein. This sample yields about 810,000 distinct CDR3 sequences, of which roughly 35% are seen a single time; over 10% belongs to the top ten. Sequenced: blood. Receptors were obtained from a man between 18 and 35 years old in good health.

In its sample, this clonotype was seen many times. Written as DNA, the CDR3 is TGCAGCGTGACTGGAGGTTCCCGGACCTACGAGCAGTACTTC. This encodes CSVTGGSRTYEQYF. The chain links TRBV29-1 to TRBJ2-7; TRBD2 might be the D (5 bases). The CDR3 has 14 residues. Germline loops: CDR1 SQVTM, CDR2 ANQGSEA. Trimming pared 6 bases from V and 2 bases from J, leaving 17 bases between.

This rearrangement joins TRBV2 to TRBJ1-4, with no clear D. Germline V gene data show CDR1 as SNHLY and CDR2 as FYNNEI. This CDR3 contains 14 residues. V was trimmed by 4 bases and J by 3 bases, leaving 9 bases between them. This chain's CDR3 is CASSVNAANEKLFF. The DNA for the CDR3 is TGTGCCAGCAGTGTTAACGCGGCTAATGAAAAACTGTTTTTT.

A note on this clonotype: The junction shows a germline mismatch at one end, possibly a read error. This chain links TRBV20-1 with TRBJ2-1; D could derive from TRBD1 or TRBD2 (5 bases each). Per the germline V gene, CDR1 is DFQATT and CDR2 is SNEGSKA (reference sequence). This CDR3 region has 13 residues. In DNA form, the CDR3 reads TGCAGTACTAGAGAGGGGCGGGTCAATGAGCAGTTCTTC. Protein: CSTREGRVNEQFF.

The CDR3 loop is CASSLVPSGRSDEQYF. In DNA, the CDR3 is TGTGCCAGCAGCTTAGTTCCCTCTGGCAGGTCGGATGAGCAGTACTTC. The chain combines TRBV11-2 with TRBJ2-5; unclear D gene. Germline V gene sequence: CDR1 SGHAT, CDR2 FQNNGV. The germline V and J ends were trimmed by 1 base and 11 bases, with 23 bases remaining between them. The CDR3 spans 16 residues.